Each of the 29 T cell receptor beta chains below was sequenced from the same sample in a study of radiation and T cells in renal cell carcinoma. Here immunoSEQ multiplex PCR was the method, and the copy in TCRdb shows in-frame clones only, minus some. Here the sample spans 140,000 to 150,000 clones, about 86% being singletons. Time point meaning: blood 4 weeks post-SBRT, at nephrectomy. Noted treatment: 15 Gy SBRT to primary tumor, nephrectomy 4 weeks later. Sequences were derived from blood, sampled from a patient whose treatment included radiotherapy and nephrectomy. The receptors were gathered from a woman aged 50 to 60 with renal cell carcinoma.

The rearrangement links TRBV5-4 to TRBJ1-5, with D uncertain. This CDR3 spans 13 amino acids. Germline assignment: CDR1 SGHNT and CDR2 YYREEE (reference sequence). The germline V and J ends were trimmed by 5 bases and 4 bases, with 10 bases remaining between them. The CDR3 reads CASSTDRNQPQHF. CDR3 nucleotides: TGTGCCAGCAGTACGGACCGTAATCAGCCCCAGCATTTT.

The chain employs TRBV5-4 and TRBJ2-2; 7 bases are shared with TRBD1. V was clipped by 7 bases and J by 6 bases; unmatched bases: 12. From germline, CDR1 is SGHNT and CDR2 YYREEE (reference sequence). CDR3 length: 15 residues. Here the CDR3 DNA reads TGTGCCAGCGGCAAACAGGGGCGGTCCGCCGGGGAGCTGTTTTTT. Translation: CASGKQGRSAGELFF.

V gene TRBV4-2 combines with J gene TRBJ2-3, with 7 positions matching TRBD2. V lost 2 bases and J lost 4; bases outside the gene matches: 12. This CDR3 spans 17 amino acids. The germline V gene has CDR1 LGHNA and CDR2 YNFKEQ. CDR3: CASSQRASGIGPDTQYF. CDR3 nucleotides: TGTGCCAGCAGCCAACGAGCTAGCGGAATCGGCCCAGATACGCAGTATTTT.

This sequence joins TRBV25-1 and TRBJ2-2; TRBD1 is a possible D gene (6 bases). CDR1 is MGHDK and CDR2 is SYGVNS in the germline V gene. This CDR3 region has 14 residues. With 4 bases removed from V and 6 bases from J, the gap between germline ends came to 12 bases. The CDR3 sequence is CASSALQGPGELFF. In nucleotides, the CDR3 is TGTGCCAGCAGTGCCCTACAGGGCCCCGGGGAGCTGTTTTTT.

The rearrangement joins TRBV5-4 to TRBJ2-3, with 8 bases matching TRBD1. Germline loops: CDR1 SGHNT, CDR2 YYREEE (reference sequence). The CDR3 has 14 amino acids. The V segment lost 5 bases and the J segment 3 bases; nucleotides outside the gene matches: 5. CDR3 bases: TGTGCCAGCAGTGGACAGGGCGGGACAGATACGCAGTATTTT. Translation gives CASSGQGGTDTQYF.

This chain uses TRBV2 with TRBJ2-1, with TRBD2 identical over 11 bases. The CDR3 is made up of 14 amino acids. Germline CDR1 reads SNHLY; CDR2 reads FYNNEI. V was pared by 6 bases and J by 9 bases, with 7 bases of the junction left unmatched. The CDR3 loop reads CASRSLAGGGEQFF. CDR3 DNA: TGTGCCAGCAGGTCGCTAGCGGGAGGTGGTGAGCAGTTCTTC.

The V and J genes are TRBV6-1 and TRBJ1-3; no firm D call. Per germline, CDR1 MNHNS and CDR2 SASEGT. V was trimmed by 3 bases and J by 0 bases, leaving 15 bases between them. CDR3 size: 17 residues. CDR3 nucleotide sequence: TGTGCCAGCAGTGATTCGGACCGATTACACTCTGGAAACACCATATATTTT. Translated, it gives CASSDSDRLHSGNTIYF.

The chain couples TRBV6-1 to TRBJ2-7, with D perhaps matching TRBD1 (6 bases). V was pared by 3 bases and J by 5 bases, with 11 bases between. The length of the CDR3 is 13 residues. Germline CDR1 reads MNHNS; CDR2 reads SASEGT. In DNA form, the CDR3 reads TGTGCCAGCAGTGAGTCAGGGGTGGACGAGCAGTACTTC. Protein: CASSESGVDEQYF.

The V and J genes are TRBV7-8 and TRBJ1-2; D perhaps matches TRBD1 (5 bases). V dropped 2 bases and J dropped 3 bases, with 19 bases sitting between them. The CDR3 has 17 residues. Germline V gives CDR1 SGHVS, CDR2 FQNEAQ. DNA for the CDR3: TGTGCCAGCAGCTTACGCCCCTCGGGGGTTAAGGACTATGGCTACACCTTC. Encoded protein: CASSLRPSGVKDYGYTF.

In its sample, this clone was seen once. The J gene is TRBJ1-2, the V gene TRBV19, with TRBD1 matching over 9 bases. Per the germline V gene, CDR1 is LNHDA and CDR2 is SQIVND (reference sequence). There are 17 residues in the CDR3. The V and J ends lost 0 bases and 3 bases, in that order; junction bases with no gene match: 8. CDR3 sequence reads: CASSIDITGGADYGYTF. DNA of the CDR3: TGTGCCAGTAGTATAGATATCACAGGGGGCGCGGACTATGGCTACACCTTC.

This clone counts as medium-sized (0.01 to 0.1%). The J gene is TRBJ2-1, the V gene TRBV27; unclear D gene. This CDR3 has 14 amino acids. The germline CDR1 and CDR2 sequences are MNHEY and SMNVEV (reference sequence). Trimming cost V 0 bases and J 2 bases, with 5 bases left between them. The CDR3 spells CASSLSRTYNEQFF. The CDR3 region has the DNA TGTGCCAGCAGTTTATCGAGGACCTACAATGAGCAGTTCTTC.

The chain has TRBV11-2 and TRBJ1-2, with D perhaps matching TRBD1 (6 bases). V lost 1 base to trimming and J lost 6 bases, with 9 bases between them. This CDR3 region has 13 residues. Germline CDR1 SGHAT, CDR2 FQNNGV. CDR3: CASSLVTGNGYTF. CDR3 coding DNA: TGTGCCAGCAGCTTAGTAACAGGGAATGGCTACACCTTC.

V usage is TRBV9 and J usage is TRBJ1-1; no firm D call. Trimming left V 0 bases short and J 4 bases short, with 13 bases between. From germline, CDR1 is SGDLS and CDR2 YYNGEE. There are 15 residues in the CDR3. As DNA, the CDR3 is TGTGCCAGCAGCGTAGACCCAGCCGTGGGCACTGAAGCTTTCTTT. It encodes CASSVDPAVGTEAFF.

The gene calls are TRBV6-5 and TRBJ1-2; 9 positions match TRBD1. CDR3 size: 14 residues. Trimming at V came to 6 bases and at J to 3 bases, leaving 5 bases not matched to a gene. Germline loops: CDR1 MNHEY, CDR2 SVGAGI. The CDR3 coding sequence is TGTGCCAGCAGGCGGACAGGGGCAGACTATGGCTACACCTTC. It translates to CASRRTGADYGYTF.

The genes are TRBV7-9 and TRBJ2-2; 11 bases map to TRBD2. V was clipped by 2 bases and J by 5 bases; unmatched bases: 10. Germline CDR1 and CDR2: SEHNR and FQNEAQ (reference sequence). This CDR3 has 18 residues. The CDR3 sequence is CASSLRGTSGLRTGELFF. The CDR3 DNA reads TGTGCCAGCAGCTTAAGGGGGACTAGCGGTCTGAGGACCGGGGAGCTGTTTTTT.

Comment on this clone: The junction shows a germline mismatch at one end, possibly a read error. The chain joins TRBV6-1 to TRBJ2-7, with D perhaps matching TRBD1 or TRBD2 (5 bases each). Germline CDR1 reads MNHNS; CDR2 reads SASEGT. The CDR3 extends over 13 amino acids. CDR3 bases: TGTGCCAGCAGTGAAGAAAACTTGGGACGGACCTTTTTC. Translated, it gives CASSEENLGRTFF.

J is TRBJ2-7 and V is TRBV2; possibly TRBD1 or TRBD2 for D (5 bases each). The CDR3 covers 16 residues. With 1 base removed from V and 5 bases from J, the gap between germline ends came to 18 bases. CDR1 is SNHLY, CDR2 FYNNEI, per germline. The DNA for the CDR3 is TGTGCCAGCAGTGAAGATCGGGGACCCCGATCGGACGAGCAGTACTTC. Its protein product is CASSEDRGPRSDEQYF.

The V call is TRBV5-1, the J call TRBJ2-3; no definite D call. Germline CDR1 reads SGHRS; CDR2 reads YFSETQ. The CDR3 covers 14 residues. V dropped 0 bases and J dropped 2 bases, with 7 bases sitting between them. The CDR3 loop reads CASSLGAPTDTQYF. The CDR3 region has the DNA TGCGCCAGCAGCTTGGGGGCCCCCACAGATACGCAGTATTTT. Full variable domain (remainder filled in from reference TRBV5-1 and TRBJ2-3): KAGVTQTPRYLIKTRGQQVTLSCSPISGHRSVSWYQQTPGQGLQFLFEYFSETQRNKGNFPGRFSGRQFSNSRSEMNVSTLELGDSALYLCASSLGAPTDTQYFGPGTRLTVL.

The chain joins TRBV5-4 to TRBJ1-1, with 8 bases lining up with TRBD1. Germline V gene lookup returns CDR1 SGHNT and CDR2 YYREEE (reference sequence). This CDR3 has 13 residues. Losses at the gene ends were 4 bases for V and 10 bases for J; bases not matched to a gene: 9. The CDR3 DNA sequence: TGTGCCAGCAGCCCGGGGGGACAGGCGATAGCTTTCTTT. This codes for CASSPGGQAIAFF.

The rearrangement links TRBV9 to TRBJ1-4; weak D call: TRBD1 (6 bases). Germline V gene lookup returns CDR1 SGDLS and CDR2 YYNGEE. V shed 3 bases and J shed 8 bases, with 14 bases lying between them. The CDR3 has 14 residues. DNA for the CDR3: TGTGCCAGCAGCGCACAGGGAGTAGGGGAAAAACTGTTTTTT. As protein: CASSAQGVGEKLFF.

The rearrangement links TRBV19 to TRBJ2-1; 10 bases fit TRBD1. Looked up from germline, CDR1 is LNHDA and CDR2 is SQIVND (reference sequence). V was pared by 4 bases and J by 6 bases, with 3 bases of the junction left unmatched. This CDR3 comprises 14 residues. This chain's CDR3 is CASSRQGAINEQFF. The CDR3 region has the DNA TGTGCCAGTAGTAGACAGGGGGCCATCAATGAGCAGTTCTTC.

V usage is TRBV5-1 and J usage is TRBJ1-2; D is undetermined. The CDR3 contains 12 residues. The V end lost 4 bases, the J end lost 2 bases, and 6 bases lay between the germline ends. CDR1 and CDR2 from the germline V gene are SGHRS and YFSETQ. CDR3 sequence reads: CASSPENYGYTF. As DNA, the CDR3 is TGCGCCAGCAGCCCCGAAAACTATGGCTACACCTTC.

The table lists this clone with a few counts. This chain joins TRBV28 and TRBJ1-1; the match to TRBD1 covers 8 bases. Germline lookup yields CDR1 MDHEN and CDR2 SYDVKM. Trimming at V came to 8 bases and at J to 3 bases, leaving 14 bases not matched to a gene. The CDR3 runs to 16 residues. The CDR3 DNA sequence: TGTGCCAGCTATTCCCAGGGGGCGCGGTGGGACACTGAAGCTTTCTTT. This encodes CASYSQGARWDTEAFF. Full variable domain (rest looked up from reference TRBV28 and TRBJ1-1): DVKVTQSSRYLVKRTGEKVFLECVQDMDHENMFWYRQDPGLGLRLIYFSYDVKMKEKGDIPEGYSVSREKKERFSLILESASTNQTSMYLCASYSQGARWDTEAFFGQGTRLTVV.

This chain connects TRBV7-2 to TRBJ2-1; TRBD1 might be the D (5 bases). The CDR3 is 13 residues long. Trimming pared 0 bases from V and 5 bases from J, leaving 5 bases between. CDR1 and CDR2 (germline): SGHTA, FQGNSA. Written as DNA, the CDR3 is TGTGCCAGCAGCTTAGCGGACAACAATGAGCAGTTCTTC. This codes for CASSLADNNEQFF.

The CDR3 is CASTHSLGGVGETQYF. As DNA, the CDR3 is TGTGCCAGCACCCATTCCCTCGGCGGGGTTGGGGAGACCCAGTACTTC. V usage is TRBV5-4 and J usage is TRBJ2-5; tentatively, D is TRBD2 (6 bases). The CDR3 extends over 16 amino acids. V was shortened by 6 bases and J by 5 bases, with 23 bases between the two germline ends. CDR1 and CDR2 (germline): SGHNT, YYREEE (reference sequence).

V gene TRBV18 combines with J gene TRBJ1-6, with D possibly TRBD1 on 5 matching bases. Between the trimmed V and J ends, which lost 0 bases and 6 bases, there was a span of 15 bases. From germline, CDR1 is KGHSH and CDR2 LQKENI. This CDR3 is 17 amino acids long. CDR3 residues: CASSPPRAGRFNSPLHF. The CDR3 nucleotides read TGTGCCAGCTCACCACCGAGGGCAGGGCGGTTTAATTCACCCCTCCACTTT.

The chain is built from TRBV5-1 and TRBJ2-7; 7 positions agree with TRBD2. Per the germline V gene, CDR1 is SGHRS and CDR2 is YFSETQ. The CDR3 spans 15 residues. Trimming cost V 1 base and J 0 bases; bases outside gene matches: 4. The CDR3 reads CASSLNGGGSYEQYF. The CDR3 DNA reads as TGCGCCAGCAGCTTGAACGGCGGGGGCTCCTACGAGCAGTACTTC.

DNA of the CDR3: TGCGCCAGCAGTGAGTCTATGGCCCTGGGCAATCAGCCCCAGCATTTT. Residues: CASSESMALGNQPQHF. The rearrangement joins TRBV10-2 to TRBJ1-5, with no clear D. Trimming left V 0 bases short and J 2 bases short, with 11 bases between. Germline CDR1 WSHSY, CDR2 SAAADI. CDR3 length equals 16 residues.

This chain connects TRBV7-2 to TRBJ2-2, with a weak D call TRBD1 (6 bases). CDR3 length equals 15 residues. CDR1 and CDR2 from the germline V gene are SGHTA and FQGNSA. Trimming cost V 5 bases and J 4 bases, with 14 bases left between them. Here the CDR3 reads CASSQQTGSTGELFF. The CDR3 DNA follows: TGTGCCAGCAGCCAGCAAACAGGGAGCACCGGGGAGCTGTTTTTT. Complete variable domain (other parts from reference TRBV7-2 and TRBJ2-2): GAGVSQSPSNKVTEKGKDVELRCDPISGHTALYWYRQSLGQGLEFLIYFQGNSAPDKSGLPSDRFSAERTGGSVSTLTIQRTQQEDSAVYLCASSQQTGSTGELFFGEGSRLTVL.